This T cell receptor beta chain originates from a study of CD8 T cells in ankylosing spondylitis. Study results and caveats: CD8+ by phenotype, disease-linked clones were relatively rare in peripheral blood. Ankylosing spondylitis blood appeared to be characterized by a TCR beta motif of several highly homologous variants. Previously reported in reactive arthritis synovial fluid and blood were some of the motif variants.

With 2 bases removed from V and 2 bases from J, the gap between germline ends came to 16 bases. CDR3 length equals 17 residues. Germline CDR1 and CDR2: SGHVS and FQNEAQ. This clonotype was recorded at least ten times. Its antigen is not identified. Generation of TCR beta libraries employed quantitative 5'-RACE incorporating molecular barcodes. From the 5' RACE reads, TCRdb called clonotypes with MiXCR, one entry per CDR3 protein. Of about 130,000 distinct CDR3 sequences listed, approximately 7.3% are singletons. This sequence joins TRBV7-8 and TRBJ1-5; D possibly corresponds to TRBD1 (5 bases). This TCR came from a female donor with ankylosing spondylitis or in good health (not recorded which). What was sequenced was blood, either unsorted or a sorted T cell fraction (not recorded which). CDR3 sequence (DNA): TGTGCCAGCAGCTTAAGGGGTCAGGGTGGAGGCAATCAGCCCCAGCATTTT. Its translation: CASSLRGQGGGNQPQHF.